These 14 T cell receptor beta chains originate from one sample sequenced in a study of blood T cell repertoires in COVID-19. The table came from immunoSEQ multiplex PCR; TCRdb's copy has only in-frame clones and leaves some out. This table holds fewer than 250,000 clones, about 83% found once. Sample: peripheral blood. Receptors were obtained from a man in his fifties with active or convalescent COVID-19.

This clone was recorded once. The V call is TRBV28, the J call TRBJ1-2, with a possible D match to TRBD1 (6 bases). V lost 2 bases and J lost 6, with 16 bases in between. The CDR3 is made up of 15 amino acids. The V gene's germline CDR1 is MDHEN and CDR2 SYDVKM. CDR3 residues: CASSLTGTMADGYTF. Here the CDR3 DNA reads TGTGCCAGCAGTTTAACCGGGACAATGGCGGATGGCTACACCTTC.

The chain links TRBV19 to TRBJ2-4, with 9 bases that match TRBD1. CDR3 length: 15 amino acids. Germline-derived CDR1 and CDR2 are LNHDA and SQIVND (reference sequence). With V trimmed by 5 bases and J by 8 bases, 10 bases remained unmatched. The CDR3 DNA is TGTGCCAGTAGTCCCCGGGACAGGGTCGGAGACATTCAGTACTTC. It specifies CASSPRDRVGDIQYF.

The chain combines TRBV10-3 with TRBJ1-1, with TRBD1 as a possible D gene (6 bases). V was clipped by 6 bases and J by 1 base, with 12 bases between them. The CDR3 totals 14 residues. Germline V gives CDR1 ENHRY, CDR2 SYGVKD. The CDR3 is CAIRTGSTNTEAFF. The CDR3 bases are TGTGCCATCAGAACAGGGTCGACGAACACTGAAGCTTTCTTT.

The rearrangement links TRBV30 to TRBJ1-3; D call uncertain. Germline-derived CDR1 and CDR2 are GTSNPN and SVGIG (reference sequence). The V gene lost 5 bases and the J gene lost 4 bases, with 6 bases spanning the gap. The CDR3 totals 11 residues. CDR3 sequence: CAWHRGNTIYF. CDR3 nucleotides: TGTGCCTGGCATCGGGGAAACACCATATATTTT.

The rearrangement links TRBV15 to TRBJ1-5; TRBD1 aligns across 10 bases. J lost 2 bases, V lost 5 bases, and 9 bases had no gene match. The CDR3 contains 17 residues. CDR1 LNHNV and CDR2 YYDKDF come from the germline V gene (reference sequence). CDR3 sequence (DNA): TGTGCCACCAGCCGCGGACAGGGGGGTATAGGCAATCAGCCCCAGCATTTT. Amino acids: CATSRGQGGIGNQPQHF.

This chain uses TRBV6-5 with TRBJ2-3; no definite D call. V shed 7 bases and J shed 0 bases, with 14 bases lying between them. Germline V gene data show CDR1 as MNHEY and CDR2 as SVGAGI. This CDR3 is built from 15 residues. DNA of the CDR3: TGTGCCAGCACCCTCGGTGGTCTTAGCACAGATACGCAGTATTTT. As protein: CASTLGGLSTDTQYF.

This clone has a handful of counts. The chain links TRBV30 to TRBJ2-7, with TRBD1 matching over 8 bases. V lost 5 bases, J lost 3 bases, and 3 bases stayed unmatched. The CDR3 runs to 12 residues. Germline V gene sequence: CDR1 GTSNPN, CDR2 SVGIG (reference sequence). DNA of the CDR3: TGTGCCTGGTCAGGGGGCGGCTACGAGCAGTACTTC. Protein: CAWSGGGYEQYF.

The chain couples TRBV30 to TRBJ1-5; a weak D match, TRBD1 (5 bases). The CDR3 runs to 14 residues. Germline V gene data show CDR1 as GTSNPN and CDR2 as SVGIG (reference sequence). Trimming stripped 1 base from V and 6 bases from J, with 13 bases between. In DNA form, the CDR3 reads TGTGCCTGGAGTGCTGGGGGGAAGGGTCAGCCCCAGCATTTT. It yields the protein CAWSAGGKGQPQHF.

This rearrangement joins TRBV2 to TRBJ2-1, with 7 bases identical to TRBD2. The CDR3 spans 16 residues. The germline V gene has CDR1 SNHLY and CDR2 FYNNEI. V shed 1 base, J shed 4 bases, and the junction held 7 bases outside the gene matches. The CDR3 DNA follows: TGTGCCAGCAGTGAAGTCGGGGGGACTACTTACAATGAGCAGTTCTTC. Translating it yields CASSEVGGTTYNEQFF.

The chain combines TRBV28 with TRBJ1-4; TRBD1 aligns across 8 bases. J was trimmed by 8 bases and V by 3 bases; bases with no gene match: 17. From germline, CDR1 is MDHEN and CDR2 SYDVKM. The CDR3 is 18 amino acids. The CDR3: CASSLSGGADPFGEKLFF. The DNA for the CDR3 is TGTGCCAGCAGTTTGTCAGGGGGCGCGGATCCTTTCGGGGAAAAACTGTTTTTT.

The chain joins TRBV12-3 or TRBV12-4 to TRBJ1-5; D not certain. This CDR3 contains 12 residues. V gave up 3 bases and J gave up 7 bases, with 7 bases separating them. The CDR3 reads CASSLGGQPQHF. CDR3 nucleotides: TGTGCCAGCAGTTTGGGAGGGCAGCCCCAGCATTTT.

V and J are TRBV6-5 and TRBJ2-7; tentatively, D is TRBD1 (5 bases). Germline V gene data show CDR1 as MNHEY and CDR2 as SVGAGI. Trimming cost V 5 bases and J 0 bases, with 8 bases left between them. The CDR3 contains 13 residues. This chain's CDR3 is CASSKTDSYEQYF. The CDR3 bases are TGTGCCAGCAGTAAGACAGACTCCTACGAGCAGTACTTC.

The chain uses TRBV28 and TRBJ1-2, with 8 bases matching TRBD1. The junction had 4 bases not matched to a gene; V was cut back by 2 bases and J by 5 bases. CDR3 size: 14 residues. The germline V gene encodes CDR1 MDHEN and CDR2 SYDVKM. Written as DNA, the CDR3 is TGTGCCAGCAGTTTAATGGGGACAGGATATGGCTACACCTTC. Its protein product is CASSLMGTGYGYTF.

This clone was counted ten times or more. This sequence joins TRBV10-1 and TRBJ2-7; D might be TRBD1 (5 bases). Trimming cost V 6 bases and J 13 bases, with 13 bases left between them. Germline V gives CDR1 WNHNN, CDR2 SYGVQD (reference sequence). The CDR3 runs to 10 residues. The DNA of the CDR3 is TGCGCCAGCAGACTCGGACAAAAATACTTC. Its protein product is CASRLGQKYF.